The 14 T cell receptor beta chains in this list originate from one sample, sequenced in a study of early T cells in non-severe SARS-CoV-2 infection. TCRdb called the 5' RACE reads again in MiXCR, with one record for every CDR3 protein. The sample yields 85,000 to 100,000 distinct CDR3 sequences, roughly 9.6% seen once. The source was whole blood, collected at baseline. The receptor source for this set is an adult who was a healthcare worker with PCR-confirmed SARS-CoV-2 infection or an uninfected control (not recorded which).

A few counts support this clonotype. The chain joins TRBV5-5 to TRBJ2-7; D may match TRBD1 or TRBD2 (5 bases each). Trimming pared 0 bases from V and 2 bases from J, leaving 15 bases between. This CDR3 is built from 16 residues. Germline CDR1 is SGHKS and CDR2 is YYEKEE (reference sequence). CDR3 nucleotides: TGTGCCAGCAGCTTGGTCCTGGCAGGGACGACCTACGAGCAGTACTTC. It encodes CASSLVLAGTTYEQYF.

The J gene is TRBJ2-5, the V gene TRBV19; D gene unclear. Trimming removed 6 bases at V and 1 base at J, with 12 bases between. CDR3 length equals 14 residues. Germline assignment: CDR1 LNHDA and CDR2 SQIVND (reference sequence). As DNA, the CDR3 is TGTGCCAGTAGCTCGCTAGTAGCCCAAGAGACCCAGTACTTC. Amino acid sequence: CASSSLVAQETQYF. Complete variable domain (other parts from reference TRBV19 and TRBJ2-5): DGGITQSPKYLFRKEGQNVTLSCEQNLNHDAMYWYRQDPGQGLRLIYYSQIVNDFQKGDIAEGYSVSREKKESFPLTVTSAQKNPTAFYLCASSSLVAQETQYFGPGTRLLVL.

The chain carries TRBV7-2 and TRBJ2-3; 7 nucleotides line up with TRBD2. The CDR3 is 16 residues long. Germline V gene data show CDR1 as SGHTA and CDR2 as FQGNSA. The junction had 4 bases not matched to a gene; V was cut back by 1 base and J by 0 bases. The CDR3 sequence: CASSLGGSGSTDTQYF. The DNA of the CDR3 is TGTGCCAGCAGCTTAGGGGGTAGCGGGAGCACAGATACGCAGTATTTT.

This clonotype came up a few times. J is TRBJ2-1 and V is TRBV2, with TRBD2 matching over 7 bases. The CDR3 spans 15 residues. Looked up from germline, CDR1 is SNHLY and CDR2 is FYNNEI. V dropped 3 bases and J dropped 4; count of bases not matched to a gene: 6. Written as DNA, the CDR3 is TGTGCCAGCAGTGAGCTCAGCGGGATGTACAATGAGCAGTTCTTC. Translated: CASSELSGMYNEQFF.

This clonotype was counted between two and nine times. This chain joins TRBV12-3 or TRBV12-4 and TRBJ2-1; 10 positions match TRBD2. Unmatched junction bases numbered 5, after V lost 5 bases and J lost 4 bases. This CDR3 has 15 residues. Written as DNA, the CDR3 is TGTGCCAGCAGTGGACTAGCGGCAACATACAATGAGCAGTTCTTC. As protein: CASSGLAATYNEQFF.

This clonotype was counted many times. The V and J genes are TRBV7-8 and TRBJ1-1; unclear D gene. Trimming took 5 bases from V and 11 from J, leaving 15 bases between them. The CDR3 totals 12 residues. Germline V CDR1 and CDR2: SGHVS, FQNEAQ. Written as DNA, the CDR3 is TGTGCCAGCAGCCTAATGGGAGGGTTGGCTTTCTTT. Translating it yields CASSLMGGLAFF.

The chain employs TRBV20-1 and TRBJ2-3, with 7 bases identical to TRBD2. Germline lookup yields CDR1 DFQATT and CDR2 SNEGSKA (reference sequence). There are 13 residues in the CDR3. The V segment lost 5 bases and the J segment 5 bases; nucleotides outside the gene matches: 7. The CDR3 region has the DNA TGCAGTGCTGGGGGAGGGGTGCGAGATACGCAGTATTTT. As protein: CSAGGGVRDTQYF.

This clonotype was detected many times. The chain links TRBV4-2 to TRBJ2-3, with 9 bases identical to TRBD2. Losses at the gene ends were 0 bases for V and 5 bases for J; bases not matched to a gene: 9. Germline loops: CDR1 LGHNA, CDR2 YNFKEQ. The CDR3 covers 17 residues. The CDR3 DNA reads TGTGCCAGCAGCCAAGAAGCCCATAGCGGGAGAGGAGATACGCAGTATTTT. It yields the protein CASSQEAHSGRGDTQYF.

The CDR3 DNA follows: TGTGCCAGTAGCGAACAGGGGGCGAAAGGAGGCTACACCTTC. Translated: CASSEQGAKGGYTF. The rearrangement joins TRBV19 to TRBJ1-2, with 9 bases that match TRBD1. The CDR3 spans 14 residues. Looked up from germline, CDR1 is LNHDA and CDR2 is SQIVND (reference sequence). The V and J ends lost 6 bases and 8 bases, in that order; junction bases with no gene match: 10.

This clonotype was recorded at least ten times. This chain uses TRBV6-5 with TRBJ1-5; no reliable D call. The CDR3 extends over 15 amino acids. The V gene's germline CDR1 is MNHEY and CDR2 SVGAGI. Trimming took 0 bases from V and 0 from J, leaving 6 bases between them. CDR3: CASSYSHNSNQPQHF. The CDR3 DNA follows: TGTGCCAGCAGTTACTCGCACAATAGCAATCAGCCCCAGCATTTT.

This clonotype was detected many times. The genes are TRBV7-9 and TRBJ2-1; perhaps TRBD2 as D (5 bases). Germline loops: CDR1 SEHNR, CDR2 FQNEAQ (reference sequence). V was cut by 5 bases and J by 1 base, with 9 bases left in between. This CDR3 comprises 14 residues. The CDR3 is CASSLSGSYNEQFF. CDR3 DNA: TGTGCCAGCAGCCTCTCGGGGTCCTACAATGAGCAGTTCTTC.

This clonotype has at least ten counts. V gene TRBV7-2 combines with J gene TRBJ2-3; possibly TRBD1 or TRBD2 for D (5 bases each). Germline CDR1 reads SGHTA; CDR2 reads FQGNSA. The CDR3 contains 15 residues. Trimming stripped 1 base from V and 0 bases from J, with 8 bases between. The CDR3 region is CASSLDGASTDTQYF. DNA of the CDR3: TGTGCCAGCAGCTTAGACGGGGCGAGCACAGATACGCAGTATTTT.

This clonotype was seen many times. The chain joins TRBV20-1 to TRBJ2-7, with 8 bases matching TRBD2. Germline loops: CDR1 DFQATT, CDR2 SNEGSKA (reference sequence). The CDR3 length is 13 residues. V gave up 5 bases and J gave up 5 bases; unmatched junction bases: 8. DNA for the CDR3: TGCAGTGCTTTAGCGGGAACCAGCAACGAGCAGTACTTC. Amino acid sequence: CSALAGTSNEQYF.

This clonotype was found many times. V is TRBV29-1 and J is TRBJ2-5, with TRBD1 identical over 7 bases. This CDR3 region has 13 residues. V shed 7 bases and J 2 bases; nucleotides not matched to a gene: 7. Germline CDR1 is SQVTM and CDR2 is ANQGSEA. CDR3 DNA sequence: TGCAGCGCATCCGGGACAGAACAAGAGACCCAGTACTTC. It yields the protein CSASGTEQETQYF.